This T cell receptor (beta chain) was observed in a study of identical twins. Study results and caveats: Models came in too low on out-of-frame TCR alpha sharing in monozygotic twins.

Addition of a universal primer site occurred through template switching, and cDNA carried unique molecular identifiers. TCRdb re-called the 5' RACE reads through MiXCR, storing one row per CDR3 protein. The table shows some 590,000 distinct CDR3 sequences, with approximately 10% occurring only once. The CDR3 has 15 residues. Germline CDR1 SGHTA, CDR2 FQGNSA. Between the trimmed V and J ends, which lost 2 bases and 6 bases, there was a span of 13 bases. This clonotype showed up just a few times. Its antigen is not identified. This sample also belongs to another study, concerning yellow fever vaccine responses in identical twins.

V and J are TRBV7-2 and TRBJ2-2; D may be TRBD1 (6 bases). This sequence was found in a woman between 18 and 29 years old in good health. The sequencing sample was made of PBMCs. The CDR3 DNA is TGTGCCAGCAGCTTATCTACAGGGCGGGCCGGGGAGCTGTTTTTT. This translates into CASSLSTGRAGELFF. Looking up the rest from reference TRBV7-2 and TRBJ2-2 gives the full variable domain: GAGVSQSPSNKVTEKGKDVELRCDPISGHTALYWYRQSLGQGLEFLIYFQGNSAPDKSGLPSDRFSAERTGGSVSTLTIQRTQQEDSAVYLCASSLSTGRAGELFFGEGSRLTVL.